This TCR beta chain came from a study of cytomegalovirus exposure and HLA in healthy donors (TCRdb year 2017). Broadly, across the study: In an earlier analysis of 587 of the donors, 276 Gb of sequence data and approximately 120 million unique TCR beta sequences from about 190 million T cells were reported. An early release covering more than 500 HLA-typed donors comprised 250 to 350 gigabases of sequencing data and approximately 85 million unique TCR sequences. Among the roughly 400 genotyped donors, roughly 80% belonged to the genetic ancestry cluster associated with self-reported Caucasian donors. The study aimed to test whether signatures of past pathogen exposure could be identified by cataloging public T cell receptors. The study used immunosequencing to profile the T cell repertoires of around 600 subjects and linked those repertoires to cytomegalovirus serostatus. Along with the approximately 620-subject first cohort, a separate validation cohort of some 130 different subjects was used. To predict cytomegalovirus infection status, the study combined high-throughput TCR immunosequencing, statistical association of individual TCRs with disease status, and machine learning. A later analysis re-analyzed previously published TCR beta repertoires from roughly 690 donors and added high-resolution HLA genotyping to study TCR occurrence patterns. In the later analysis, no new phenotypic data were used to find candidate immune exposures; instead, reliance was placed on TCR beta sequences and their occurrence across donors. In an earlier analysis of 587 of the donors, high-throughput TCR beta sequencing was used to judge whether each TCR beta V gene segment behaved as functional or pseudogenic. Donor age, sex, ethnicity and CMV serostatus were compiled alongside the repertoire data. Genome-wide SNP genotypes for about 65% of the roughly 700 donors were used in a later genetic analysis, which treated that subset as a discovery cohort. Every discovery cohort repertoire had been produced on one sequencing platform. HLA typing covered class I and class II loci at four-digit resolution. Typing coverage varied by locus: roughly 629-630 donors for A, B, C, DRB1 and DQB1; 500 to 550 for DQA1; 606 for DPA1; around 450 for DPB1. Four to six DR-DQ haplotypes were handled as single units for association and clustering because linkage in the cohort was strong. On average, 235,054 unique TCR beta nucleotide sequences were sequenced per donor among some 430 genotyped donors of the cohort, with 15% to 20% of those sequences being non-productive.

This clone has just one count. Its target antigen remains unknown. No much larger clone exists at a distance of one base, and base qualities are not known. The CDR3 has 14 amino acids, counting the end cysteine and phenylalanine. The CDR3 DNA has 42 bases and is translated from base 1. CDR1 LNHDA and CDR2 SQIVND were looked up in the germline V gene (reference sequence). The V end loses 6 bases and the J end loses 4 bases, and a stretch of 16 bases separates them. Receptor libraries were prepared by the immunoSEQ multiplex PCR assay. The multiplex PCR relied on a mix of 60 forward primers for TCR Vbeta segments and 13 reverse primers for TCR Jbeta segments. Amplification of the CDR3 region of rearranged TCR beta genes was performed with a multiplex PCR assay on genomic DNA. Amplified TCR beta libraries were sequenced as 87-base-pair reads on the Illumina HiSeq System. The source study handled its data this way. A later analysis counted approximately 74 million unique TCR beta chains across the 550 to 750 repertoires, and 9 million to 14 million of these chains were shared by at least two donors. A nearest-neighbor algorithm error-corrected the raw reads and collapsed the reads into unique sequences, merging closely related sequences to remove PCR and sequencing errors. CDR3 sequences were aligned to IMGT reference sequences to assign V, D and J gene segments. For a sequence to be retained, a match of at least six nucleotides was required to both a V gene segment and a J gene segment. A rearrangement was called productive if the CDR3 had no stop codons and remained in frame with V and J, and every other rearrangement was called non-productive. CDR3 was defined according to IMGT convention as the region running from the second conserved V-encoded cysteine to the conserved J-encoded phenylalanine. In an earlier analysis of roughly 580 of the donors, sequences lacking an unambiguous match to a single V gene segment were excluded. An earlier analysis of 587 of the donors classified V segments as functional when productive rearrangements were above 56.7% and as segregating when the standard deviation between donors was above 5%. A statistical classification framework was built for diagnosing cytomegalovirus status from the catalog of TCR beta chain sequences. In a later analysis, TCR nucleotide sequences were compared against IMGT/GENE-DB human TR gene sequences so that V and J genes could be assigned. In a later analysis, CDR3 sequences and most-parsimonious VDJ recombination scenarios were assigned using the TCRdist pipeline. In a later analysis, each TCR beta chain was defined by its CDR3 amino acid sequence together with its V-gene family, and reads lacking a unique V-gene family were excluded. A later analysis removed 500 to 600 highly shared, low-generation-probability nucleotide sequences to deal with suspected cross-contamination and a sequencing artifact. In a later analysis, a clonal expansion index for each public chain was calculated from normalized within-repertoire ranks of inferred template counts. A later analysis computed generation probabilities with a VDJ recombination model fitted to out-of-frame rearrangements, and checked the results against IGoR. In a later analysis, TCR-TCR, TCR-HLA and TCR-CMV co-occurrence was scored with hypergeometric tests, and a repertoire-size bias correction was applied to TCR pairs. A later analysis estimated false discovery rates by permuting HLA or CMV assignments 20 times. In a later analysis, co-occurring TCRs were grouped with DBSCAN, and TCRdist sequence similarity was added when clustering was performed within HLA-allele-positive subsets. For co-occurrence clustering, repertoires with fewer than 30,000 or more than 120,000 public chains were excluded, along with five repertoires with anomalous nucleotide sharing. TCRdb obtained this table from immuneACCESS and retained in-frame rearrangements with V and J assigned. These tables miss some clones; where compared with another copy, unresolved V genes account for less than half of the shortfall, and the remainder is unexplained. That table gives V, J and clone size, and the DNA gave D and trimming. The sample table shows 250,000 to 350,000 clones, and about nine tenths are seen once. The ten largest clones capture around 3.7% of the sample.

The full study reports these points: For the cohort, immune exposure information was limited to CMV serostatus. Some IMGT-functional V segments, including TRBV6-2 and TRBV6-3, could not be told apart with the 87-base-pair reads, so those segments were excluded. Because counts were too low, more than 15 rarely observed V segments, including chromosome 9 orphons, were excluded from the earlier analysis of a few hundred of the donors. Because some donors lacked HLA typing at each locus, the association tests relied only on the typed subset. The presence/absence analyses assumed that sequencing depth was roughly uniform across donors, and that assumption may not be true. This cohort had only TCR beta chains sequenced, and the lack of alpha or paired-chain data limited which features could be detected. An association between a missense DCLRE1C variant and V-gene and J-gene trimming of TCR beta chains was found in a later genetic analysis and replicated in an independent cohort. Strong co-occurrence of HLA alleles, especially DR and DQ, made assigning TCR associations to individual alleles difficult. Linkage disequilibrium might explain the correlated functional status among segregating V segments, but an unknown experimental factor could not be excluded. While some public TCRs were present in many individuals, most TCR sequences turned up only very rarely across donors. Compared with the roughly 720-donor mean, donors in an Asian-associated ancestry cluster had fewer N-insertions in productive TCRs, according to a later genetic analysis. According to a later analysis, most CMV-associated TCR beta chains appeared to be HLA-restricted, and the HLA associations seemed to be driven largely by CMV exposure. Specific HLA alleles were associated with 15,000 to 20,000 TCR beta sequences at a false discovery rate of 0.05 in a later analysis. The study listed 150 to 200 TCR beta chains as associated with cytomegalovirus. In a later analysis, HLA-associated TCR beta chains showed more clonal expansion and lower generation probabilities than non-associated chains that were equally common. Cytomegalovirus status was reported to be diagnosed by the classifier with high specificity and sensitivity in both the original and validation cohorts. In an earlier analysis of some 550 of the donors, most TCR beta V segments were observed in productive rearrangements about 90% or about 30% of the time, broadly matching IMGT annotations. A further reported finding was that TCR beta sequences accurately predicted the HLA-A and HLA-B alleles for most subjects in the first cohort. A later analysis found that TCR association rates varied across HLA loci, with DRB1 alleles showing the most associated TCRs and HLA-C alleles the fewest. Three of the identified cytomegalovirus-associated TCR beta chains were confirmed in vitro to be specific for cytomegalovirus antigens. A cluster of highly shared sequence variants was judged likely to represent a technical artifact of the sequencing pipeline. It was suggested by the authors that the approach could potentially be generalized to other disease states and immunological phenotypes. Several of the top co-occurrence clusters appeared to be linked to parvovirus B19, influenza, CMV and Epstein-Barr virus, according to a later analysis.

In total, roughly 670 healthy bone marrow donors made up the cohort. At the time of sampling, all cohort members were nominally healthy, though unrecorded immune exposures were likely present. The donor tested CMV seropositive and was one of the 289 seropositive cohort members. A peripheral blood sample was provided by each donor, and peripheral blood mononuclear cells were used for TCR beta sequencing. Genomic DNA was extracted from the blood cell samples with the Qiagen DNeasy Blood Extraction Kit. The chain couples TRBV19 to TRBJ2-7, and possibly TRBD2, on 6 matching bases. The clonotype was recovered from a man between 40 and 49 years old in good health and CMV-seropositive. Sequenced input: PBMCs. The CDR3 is CASRRGLWEYEQYF. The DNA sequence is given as TGTGCCAGTAGAAGGGGACTTTGGGAATACGAGCAGTACTTC.